Sequencing of this T cell receptor (beta chain) was carried out in a study of blood T cell repertoires in COVID-19. As for the study in general: Whether acute or convalescent, the COVID-19 samples came from the United States, Italy and Spain.

In the original processing: Amplification of reference gene primers provided the estimated nucleated cell counts. Measured with immunoSEQ multiplex PCR; TCRdb has only the in-frame clones, and not every one. That table furnishes V, J and clone size, whereas the DNA furnished D and trimming. The sample includes approximately 140,000 clones, roughly 88% of them seen just once. CDR3 length: 12 amino acids. Trimming stripped 3 bases from V and 10 bases from J, with 11 bases between. The germline gives CDR1 SGHVS, CDR2 FQNEAQ. This TCR was recovered from a man between 60 and 70 years old with active or convalescent COVID-19. The J gene is TRBJ2-3, the V gene TRBV7-8; D might be TRBD2 (5 bases). Sequenced material: peripheral blood. The DNA of the CDR3 is TGTGCCAGCAGCTTTGGTGGGAGCGCGCAGTATTTT. This gives the protein CASSFGGSAQYF.